These T cell receptor beta chains were read from a single sample in a study of lung T cells in sarcoidosis with Löfgren's syndrome. TCRdb re-analysed the reads in MiXCR, keeping a single row per CDR3 protein. The data hold about 63,000 distinct CDR3 sequences, with 20% to 25% observed a single time. The specimen sequenced was CD4+ T cells from PBMCs. The source of these receptors is a human donor with sarcoidosis (Löfgren's syndrome or another form), or a control subject (not recorded which). Each CDR3 is given with its conserved first and last residue. The D gene is left open where the match is weak. Clone size is shown for a subset of rows, as once, few, many or a class of expanded clone.

D gene,V gene,clone size,J gene,CDR3 DNA,CDR3 protein
-,TRBV4-1,many,TRBJ1-1,TGCGCCAGCAGCCAAGGAGGAGGAGGGAACACTGAAGCTTTCTTT,CASSQGGGGNTEAFF
-,TRBV6-1,many,TRBJ1-5,TGTGCCAGCAGCTTAGGACAGTATAGCAATCAGCCCCAGCATTTT,CASSLGQYSNQPQHF
-,TRBV20-1,many,TRBJ1-5,TGCAGTGCTCTCGGGACCCACAATCAGCCCCAGCATTTT,CSALGTHNQPQHF
TRBD2,TRBV7-6,few,TRBJ2-5,TGTGCCAGCAGCTTAGCTCCTAGCGGGCCGCAAGAGACCCAGTACTTC,CASSLAPSGPQETQYF
TRBD1,TRBV16,-,TRBJ2-1,TGTGCCAGCAGCCAGAAACAGGGGATATTCAATGAGCAGTTCTTC,CASSQKQGIFNEQFF
-,TRBV14,few,TRBJ2-1,TGTGCCAGCAGAGCGGGCAGCTCCTACAATGAGCAGTTCTTC,CASRAGSSYNEQFF
-,TRBV12-3/TRBV12-4,many,TRBJ1-6,TGTGCCAGCAGTTTCAGGCGGTCACCCCTCCACTTT,CASSFRRSPLHF
-,TRBV7-9,-,TRBJ1-3,TGTGCCAGCAGCTTAGTCCCGACTCCTGGAAACACCATATATTTT,CASSLVPTPGNTIYF
TRBD1,TRBV2,-,TRBJ2-7,TGTGCCAGCAGTGAAGCAGGGGGCCAGTACGAGCAGTACTTC,CASSEAGGQYEQYF
TRBD1,TRBV19,many,TRBJ1-6,TGTGCCAGTAGCCAACCGGGACAGTCATTCCTCCACTTT,CASSQPGQSFLHF
-,TRBV6-1,many,TRBJ2-5,TGTGCCAGCAGTCCCCTAGGGGATGCTGGGGAGACCCAGTACTTC,CASSPLGDAGETQYF
TRBD2,TRBV27,many,TRBJ2-5,TGTGCCAGCGGATCGGGACTAGCGGGAAAAGAGACCCAGTACTTC,CASGSGLAGKETQYF
-,TRBV20-1,-,TRBJ1-4,TGCAGTGCTAGGGACAGCGGGGGGCCAACTAGTGAAAAACTGTTTTTT,CSARDSGGPTSEKLFF
TRBD1,TRBV6-1,many,TRBJ2-5,TGTGCCAGCAGACCTACGGGACAGCAAGAGACCCAGTACTTC,CASRPTGQQETQYF
-,TRBV28,many,TRBJ1-1,TGTGCCAGCAGTTTATTGAGTCGAGAAGCTTTCTTT,CASSLLSREAFF
-,TRBV28,many,TRBJ2-3,TGTGCCAGCAGTTCCAAGACAGATACGCAGTATTTT,CASSSKTDTQYF
-,TRBV5-1,many,TRBJ1-3,TGCGCCAGCAGCTTGATAGGGGACTCTGGAAACACCATATATTTT,CASSLIGDSGNTIYF
-,TRBV28,many,TRBJ1-5,TGTGCCAGCAGGTCTACAGAGAATAGCAATCAGCCCCAGCATTTT,CASRSTENSNQPQHF
-,TRBV5-1,many,TRBJ2-3,TGCGCCAGCAGCTTGGCCGGGATATCTAGCACAGATACGCAGTATTTT,CASSLAGISSTDTQYF
-,TRBV19,few,TRBJ2-5,TGTGCCAGTAGTATTGCCGGGATAGGGGAGACCCAGTACTTC,CASSIAGIGETQYF
-,TRBV20-1,many,TRBJ2-1,TGCAGTGCTGCGCAATCGGGACCGATCTACAATGAGCAGTTCTTC,CSAAQSGPIYNEQFF
-,TRBV6-1,many,TRBJ1-1,TGTGCCAGCAGGGACATCTTCCTCCGGACTGAAGCTTTCTTT,CASRDIFLRTEAFF
-,TRBV28,many,TRBJ1-5,TGTGCCAGCAGTTTAAAACCGAACGGTTATAAGCCCCAGCATTTT,CASSLKPNGYKPQHF
-,TRBV24-1,many,TRBJ2-3,TGTGCCACCAGTGATTCCGGGACCGCGGTCGCAGATACGCAGTATTTT,CATSDSGTAVADTQYF